This paragraph reports one T cell receptor beta chain. Libraries of TCR beta came from iRepertoire HTBI primers plus Arm-PCR of CDR3 regions. As originally analysed: The samples included roughly 62 TRBV and over 13 TRBJ segments. TCRdb reanalysed the multiplex PCR reads using MiXCR and keeps one entry per CDR3 protein. TCRdb, rather than the study authors, made the V and J calls. The table shows 500,000 to 700,000 distinct CDR3 sequences, with about 32% occurring only once. The length of the CDR3 is 14 residues. Trimming removed 1 base at V and 4 bases at J, with 12 bases between. Germline assignment: CDR1 SGDLS and CDR2 YYNGEE. Regarding time point: persistent/refractory GD, antithyroid drugs over 5 years with positive TRAb. Extracted RNA from PBMCs served as the source of the TCR library. Diagnosing Graves' disease relied on the American Thyroid Association guidelines. The entry originates in a study of regulatory T cells in long-lasting Graves disease. Across the study: By definition, persistent Graves' disease involved antithyroid drugs for over 5 years alongside positive TSH receptor antibodies.

This chain uses TRBV9 with TRBJ2-7; no definite D call. The source of this sequence is a female donor with Graves disease. The sequencing used peripheral blood mononuclear cells (PBMCs), collected when the disease was refractory, from a patient treated with antithyroid drugs. The CDR3 region is CASSVYPYRYEQYF. CDR3 DNA: TGTGCCAGCAGCGTATACCCGTACCGGTACGAGCAGTACTTC.